A selection of T cell receptor beta chains follows, all from one sample in a study of blood T cell repertoires in COVID-19. Assay used: immunoSEQ multiplex PCR; TCRdb lists only in-frame clones, some missing. The table includes about 220,000 clones, about 81% detected once. Sequencing was performed on peripheral blood. Source of these receptors: a woman in her 70s with COVID-19, enrolled during active disease. Each CDR3 is given with its conserved first and last residue. The D gene is left open where the match is weak. Part of the rows lack a size; the others show once, few, many or a class for expanded clones.

clone_size	d_call	v_call	j_call	cdr3_aa	cdr3_nt
many	.	TRBV5-1	TRBJ2-1	CASSLLGTNEQFF	TGCGCCAGCAGCTTGCTTGGGACAAATGAGCAGTTCTTC
.	TRBD2	TRBV19	TRBJ2-3	CASSTRLAGREGADTQYF	TGTGCCAGTAGTACCCGACTAGCGGGTAGGGAGGGTGCAGATACGCAGTATTTT
.	.	TRBV4-1	TRBJ2-1	CASSHEHLQTTSYNEQFF	TGCGCCAGCAGCCACGAACACTTGCAGACAACGAGCTACAATGAGCAGTTCTTC
.	.	TRBV11-2	TRBJ2-5	CASSARPMAEETQYF	TGTGCCAGCAGCGCTAGGCCTATGGCAGAGGAGACCCAGTACTTC
.	.	TRBV2	TRBJ1-6	CASSVPPSGELYNSPLHF	TGTGCCAGCAGTGTGCCCCCTTCAGGGGAACTTTATAATTCACCCCTCCACTTT
.	TRBD1	TRBV10-3	TRBJ1-3	CAISRGQNGNTIYF	TGTGCCATCAGCAGGGGGCAGAATGGAAACACCATATATTTT
.	TRBD1	TRBV30	TRBJ1-5	CAWSYRGSSNQPQHF	TGTGCCTGGAGTTACAGGGGCAGTAGCAATCAGCCCCAGCATTTT
.	.	TRBV19	TRBJ2-1	CASSIRFGGTEQFF	TGTGCCAGTAGTATTCGGTTTGGCGGTACTGAGCAGTTCTTC
.	TRBD2	TRBV12-5	TRBJ2-1	CASGQGLAGAEQFF	TGTGCTAGTGGTCAGGGACTAGCGGGAGCTGAGCAGTTCTTC
.	TRBD1	TRBV11-2	TRBJ2-7	CASSARLQGAYEQYF	TGTGCCAGCAGCGCTCGCCTACAGGGGGCCTACGAGCAGTACTTC
.	TRBD1	TRBV5-6	TRBJ1-5	CASSFRGQGEGNQPQHF	TGTGCCAGCAGCTTCCGAGGACAGGGGGAGGGCAATCAGCCCCAGCATTTT
.	.	TRBV5-1	TRBJ1-1	CASSSTWTEMNTEAFF	TGCGCCAGCAGCTCGACTTGGACAGAAATGAACACTGAAGCTTTCTTT
.	.	TRBV9	TRBJ1-2	CASSTREGYNGYTF	TGTGCCAGCAGCACGAGGGAAGGGTATAATGGCTACACCTTC
.	TRBD1	TRBV28	TRBJ1-1	CASSLKGAVTEAFF	TGTGCCAGCAGTTTAAAGGGGGCGGTTACTGAAGCTTTCTTT
once	TRBD2	TRBV24-1	TRBJ2-1	CATSDLQSSSASGFHEQFF	TGTGCCACCAGTGATTTGCAGTCTTCGTCGGCTAGCGGGTTCCATGAGCAGTTCTTC
.	TRBD2	TRBV5-1	TRBJ2-7	CASSPRGGDEQYF	TGCGCCAGCAGCCCCCGGGGAGGGGACGAGCAGTACTTC
.	TRBD1	TRBV28	TRBJ2-2	CASSTSTGVGELFF	TGTGCCAGCAGTACCTCGACAGGGGTGGGGGAGCTGTTTTTT
.	TRBD2	TRBV5-1	TRBJ2-5	CASSRGRETQYF	TGCGCCAGCAGCCGCGGGAGGGAGACCCAGTACTTC
few	TRBD2	TRBV5-1	TRBJ2-2	CASSLAGTSGRRTGELFF	TGCGCCAGCAGCTTGGCCGGGACTAGCGGGAGACGGACCGGGGAGCTGTTTTTT
.	.	TRBV9	TRBJ1-3	CASSGRSSSGNTIYF	TGTGCCAGCAGCGGCAGGTCGAGCTCTGGAAACACCATATATTTT
once	.	TRBV29-1	TRBJ2-7	CSVRGNSYEQYF	TGCAGCGTTAGGGGGAACTCCTACGAGCAGTACTTC
.	.	TRBV18	TRBJ2-1	CASSPTPQGLNEQFF	TGTGCCAGCTCACCAACTCCCCAGGGGTTAAATGAGCAGTTCTTC
.	.	TRBV6-2/TRBV6-3	TRBJ2-7	CASSYSARGLYEQYF	TGTGCCAGCAGTTACTCGGCGCGGGGACTCTACGAGCAGTACTTC
once	.	TRBV9	TRBJ2-1	CASSVTEGSTGEQFF	TGTGCCAGCAGCGTAACAGAAGGGAGCACGGGTGAGCAGTTCTTC
.	TRBD1	TRBV28	TRBJ2-7	CASRLPGQGPYEQYF	TGTGCCAGCAGGCTACCGGGACAGGGGCCCTACGAGCAGTACTTC
.	.	TRBV5-1	TRBJ1-5	CARHICCQPQHF	TGCGCCAGGCACATATGCTGTCAGCCCCAGCATTTT
.	.	TRBV3-1/TRBV3-2	TRBJ1-5	CASSQKGEGGYSNQPQHF	TGTGCCAGCAGCCAAAAAGGAGAGGGTGGCTATAGCAATCAGCCCCAGCATTTT
.	.	TRBV20-1	TRBJ2-5	CSALSGETQYF	TGCAGTGCTTTATCAGGGGAGACCCAGTACTTC
.	.	TRBV28	TRBJ1-5	CASSPQNQPQHF	TGTGCCAGCAGTCCCCAGAATCAGCCCCAGCATTTT
.	TRBD2	TRBV15	TRBJ2-5	CATSGRTQETQYF	TGTGCCACGAGCGGGAGGACTCAAGAGACCCAGTACTTC
.	TRBD2	TRBV5-1	TRBJ2-1	CASSLAGGLAVNEQFF	TGCGCCAGCAGCTTGGCCGGAGGACTAGCGGTCAATGAGCAGTTCTTC
.	.	TRBV9	TRBJ1-1	CASSDTGISAEAFF	TGTGCCAGCAGCGATACAGGGATCTCGGCTGAAGCTTTCTTT
few	.	TRBV29-1	TRBJ2-1	CSVALDYNEQFF	TGCAGCGTTGCGTTAGATTACAATGAGCAGTTCTTC
.	TRBD2	TRBV5-6	TRBJ2-7	CASSIYGGVAYEQYF	TGTGCCAGCAGCATTTACGGGGGGGTAGCCTACGAGCAGTACTTC
.	TRBD1	TRBV7-9	TRBJ1-4	CASSQTGGGEKLFF	TGTGCCAGCAGCCAGACAGGGGGCGGTGAAAAACTGTTTTTT
.	.	TRBV6-5	TRBJ1-5	CASRPTGNSNQPQHF	TGTGCCAGCAGGCCTACAGGGAATAGCAATCAGCCCCAGCATTTT
.	.	TRBV30	TRBJ2-5	CAWTRFEETQYF	TGTGCCTGGACTAGATTTGAAGAGACCCAGTACTTC
.	.	TRBV4-2	TRBJ1-1	CASSQGTANTEAFF	TGTGCCAGCAGCCAAGGGACAGCTAACACTGAAGCTTTCTTT
few	TRBD1	TRBV5-4	TRBJ1-6	CASSLAMTGLSPLHF	TGTGCCAGCAGCTTGGCCATGACAGGGCTCTCACCCCTCCACTTT
.	TRBD1	TRBV2	TRBJ2-2	CASSVGAGGNTGELFF	TGTGCCAGCAGCGTCGGCGCAGGGGGCAACACCGGGGAGCTGTTTTTT
.	.	TRBV27	TRBJ1-2	CASSLRGGYGYTF	TGTGCCAGCAGTTTAAGAGGGGGCTATGGCTACACCTTC
once	TRBD1	TRBV5-1	TRBJ2-1	CASKRGTGFDEQFF	TGCGCCAGCAAAAGAGGGACAGGGTTCGATGAGCAGTTCTTC
.	.	TRBV6-2/TRBV6-3	TRBJ1-5	CASSTNNRVRQPQHF	TGTGCCAGCAGTACAAACAACAGGGTAAGGCAGCCCCAGCATTTT
.	TRBD1	TRBV5-1	TRBJ1-2	CASSPGGETYYGYTF	TGCGCCAGCAGCCCAGGGGGCGAGACCTACTATGGCTACACCTTC
.	.	TRBV6-5	TRBJ1-1	CASSYDYLTSLEAFF	TGTGCCAGCAGTTACGACTACCTAACCAGTCTTGAAGCTTTCTTT
.	.	TRBV6-2/TRBV6-3	TRBJ2-2	CASSPFAVLYTGELFF	TGTGCCAGCAGCCCATTCGCAGTTTTGTACACCGGGGAGCTGTTTTTT
once	.	TRBV19	TRBJ2-1	CASSIGSGASRSEQFF	TGTGCCAGTAGTATAGGGTCGGGAGCTTCTCGCAGTGAGCAGTTCTTC
.	TRBD1	TRBV27	TRBJ1-1	CASSLSDRVGTEAFF	TGTGCCAGCAGTTTGTCAGACAGGGTCGGCACTGAAGCTTTCTTT
.	TRBD1	TRBV6-4	TRBJ1-5	CASSDRSRQGANNQPQHF	TGTGCCAGCAGTGACCGATCGAGACAGGGGGCGAACAATCAGCCCCAGCATTTT
once	.	TRBV11-2	TRBJ2-1	CASSFTRSGEQFF	TGTGCCAGCAGCTTCACTAGGTCCGGGGAGCAGTTCTTC
.	.	TRBV5-5	TRBJ1-2	CASSFRAGNGYTF	TGTGCCAGCAGCTTCAGAGCAGGGAATGGCTACACCTTC
.	TRBD2	TRBV3-1/TRBV3-2	TRBJ2-1	CASSPSSGSFNEQFF	TGTGCCAGCAGCCCCTCTAGCGGGAGTTTCAATGAGCAGTTCTTC